This passage covers 28 T cell receptor beta chains from one sample sequenced in a study of beta chain features in type 1 diabetes. Study outcomes and limitations: Within each of all four CD4+ subsets, Type 1 diabetes patients had TCRB CDR3s that were moderately but significantly shorter.

The antigens for these receptors are not known. The sequenced template was cDNA made from the entire isolated RNA. Measured with immunoSEQ multiplex PCR; TCRdb has only the in-frame clones, and not every one. The sample has 300,000 or so clones, roughly 14% seen once; the top ten hold about 0.015%. The sample consisted of naive CD4+ T cells from blood. These receptors came from a woman aged 18-29 years with type 1 diabetes.

Written as DNA, the CDR3 is TGTGCCAGCAGCCGAATTACCGGGACAGGGGAAGCTTTCTTT. This sequence encodes CASSRITGTGEAFF. The chain recombines TRBV5-6 with TRBJ1-1; 9 bases are a match to TRBD1. The CDR3 is made up of 14 amino acids. V lost 4 bases and J lost 8; bases outside the gene matches: 9. Germline V gives CDR1 SGHDT, CDR2 YYEEEE. Supplemented by reference TRBV5-6 and TRBJ1-1, the full variable domain reads DAGVTQSPTHLIKTRGQQVTLRCSPKSGHDTVSWYQQALGQGPQFIFQYYEEEERQRGNFPDRFSGHQFPNYSSELNVNALLLGDSALYLCASSRITGTGEAFFGQGTRLTVV.

This chain links TRBV5-1 with TRBJ2-5, with 9 bases that match TRBD1. The end of the DNA fits TRBJ2-7 better, so the J call may be wrong. This CDR3 region has 13 residues. Looked up from germline, CDR1 is SGHRS and CDR2 is YFSETQ. The CDR3 reads CASSKDRGHEQYF. DNA of the CDR3: TGCGCCAGCAGCAAGGACAGGGGTCACGAGCAGTACTTC.

J is TRBJ2-5 and V is TRBV7-2; D is perhaps TRBD1 (5 bases). The CDR3 has 13 residues. The germline V and J ends were trimmed by 7 bases and 5 bases, with 14 bases remaining between them. Germline V gene sequence: CDR1 SGHTA, CDR2 FQGNSA. The CDR3 DNA sequence: TGTGCCAGCAAGATCGGACACGGGGAGACCCAGTACTTC. This sequence encodes CASKIGHGETQYF.

This sequence joins TRBV7-2 and TRBJ1-2; TRBD1 matches 10 bases. V lost 4 bases to trimming and J lost 8 bases; unmatched junction nucleotides: 13. CDR1 SGHTA and CDR2 FQGNSA come from the germline V gene. The CDR3 runs to 16 residues. The CDR3 DNA is TGTGCCAGCAGCTCCCAAAGCGCCGGGACAGGGGTCGGCTACACCTTC. Amino acid sequence: CASSSQSAGTGVGYTF.

This clone was detected a few times. This chain uses TRBV5-6 with TRBJ2-4; D gene uncertain. Trimming shortened V by 4 bases and J by 7 bases, and 18 bases separated the two germline ends. The CDR3 is 15 amino acids. Germline V CDR1 and CDR2: SGHDT, YYEEEE. CDR3 sequence: CASSVHSRESNIQYF. Here the CDR3 DNA reads TGTGCCAGCAGCGTCCACTCACGAGAGTCCAACATTCAGTACTTC.

This clone turned up a few times. The chain is built from TRBV2 and TRBJ2-1; 8 bases are shared with TRBD2. The CDR3 extends over 13 amino acids. Unmatched junction bases numbered 7, after V lost 6 bases and J lost 9 bases. Germline V gene data show CDR1 as SNHLY and CDR2 as FYNNEI. CDR3 coding DNA: TGTGCCAGCAGGGCTAGCGGGCGGGGTGAGCAGTTCTTC. It yields the protein CASRASGRGEQFF. The full variable domain, rest sourced from reference TRBV2 and TRBJ2-1, is EPEVTQTPSHQVTQMGQEVILRCVPISNHLYFYWYRQILGQKVEFLVSFYNNEISEKSEIFDDQFSVERPDGSNFTLKIRSTKLEDSAMYFCASRASGRGEQFFGPGTRLTVL.

This clone was picked up a small number of times. This chain uses TRBV19 with TRBJ2-1; the match to TRBD2 covers 9 bases. CDR1 and CDR2 from the germline V gene are LNHDA and SQIVND (reference sequence). The CDR3 runs 19 residues. Unmatched junction bases numbered 16, after V lost 3 bases and J lost 4 bases. The CDR3 region has the DNA TGTGCCAGTAGTATGGGGGCGGGAGGGCCCGTTGGGGGATACAATGAGCAGTTCTTC. Translated: CASSMGAGGPVGGYNEQFF. Full variable domain (remainder filled in from reference TRBV19 and TRBJ2-1): DGGITQSPKYLFRKEGQNVTLSCEQNLNHDAMYWYRQDPGQGLRLIYYSQIVNDFQKGDIAEGYSVSREKKESFPLTVTSAQKNPTAFYLCASSMGAGGPVGGYNEQFFGPGTRLTVL.

This clone was seen only a few times. The genes are TRBV11-2 and TRBJ2-3; 11 positions agree with TRBD2. The V segment lost 3 bases and the J segment 1 base; nucleotides outside the gene matches: 3. The CDR3 totals 16 residues. Per the germline V gene, CDR1 is SGHAT and CDR2 is FQNNGV. The CDR3 spells CASSFLAGGRTDTQYF. The CDR3 DNA sequence: TGTGCCAGCAGCTTCCTAGCGGGAGGCCGCACAGATACGCAGTATTTT.

In its sample, this clone was seen a few times. This chain connects TRBV27 to TRBJ2-7; 7 nucleotides match TRBD2. After removal of 7 bases from V and 2 bases from J, the junction contained 14 bases not matched to a gene. The CDR3 extends over 16 amino acids. Germline CDR1 reads MNHEY; CDR2 reads SMNVEV (reference sequence). The CDR3 loop is CASILPPPSGPYEQYF. The CDR3 DNA follows: TGTGCCAGCATCCTTCCCCCTCCTAGCGGCCCCTACGAGCAGTACTTC.

This clone was observed a few times. V gene TRBV5-6 combines with J gene TRBJ2-3; 8 bases line up with TRBD2. Germline-derived CDR1 and CDR2 are SGHDT and YYEEEE. This CDR3 is built from 17 residues. V shed 0 bases and J 0 bases; nucleotides not matched to a gene: 6. The CDR3 loop is CASSLVTASGSTDTQYF. The DNA for the CDR3 is TGTGCCAGCAGCTTGGTGACGGCTAGCGGGAGCACAGATACGCAGTATTTT.

This clone has a handful of counts. Other DNA sequences from this sample encode an identical CDR3 as well. The chain couples TRBV2 to TRBJ1-5, with 9 nucleotides matching TRBD1. J lost 5 bases, V lost 4 bases, and 3 bases had no gene match. CDR3 size: 14 residues. Germline assignment: CDR1 SNHLY and CDR2 FYNNEI. The CDR3, as DNA: TGTGCCAGCAGTGGTACAGGGGGCGATCAGCCCCAGCATTTT. Amino acids: CASSGTGGDQPQHF.

This clone was seen only a few times. The J gene is TRBJ1-2, the V gene TRBV28; 8 positions agree with TRBD1. After removal of 6 bases from V and 3 bases from J, the junction contained 15 bases not matched to a gene. The CDR3 length is 17 residues. Germline values: CDR1 MDHEN, CDR2 SYDVKM. DNA for the CDR3: TGTGCCAGCAGACCTCGGGCAGGGGGCGGATTTTACTATGGCTACACCTTC. Protein product: CASRPRAGGGFYYGYTF.

The V gene is TRBV23-1, the J gene TRBJ2-5, with a possible D match to TRBD2 (7 bases). TRBV23-1 is treated as an ORF (open reading frame) with a function not yet certain. The CDR3 is made up of 17 amino acids. Trimming removed 2 bases from V and 5 bases from J, with 21 bases in between. Here the CDR3 DNA reads TGCGCCAGCAGTCAACAATTAACCACGGGGGGCCTGGAGACCCAGTACTTC. Its translation is CASSQQLTTGGLETQYF.

This clone has a handful of counts. The chain uses TRBV25-1 and TRBJ2-1, with 8 bases matching TRBD2. Unmatched junction bases numbered 5, after V lost 4 bases and J lost 6 bases. The CDR3 length is 14 residues. CDR1 and CDR2 from the germline V gene are MGHDK and SYGVNS. For the CDR3, the DNA is TGTGCCAGCAGTGTACCCGGGACTAGCAATGAGCAGTTCTTC. Amino acid sequence: CASSVPGTSNEQFF.

This clone appeared a few times. The chain recombines TRBV30 with TRBJ2-2; possible D gene TRBD1, 6 bases. The CDR3 runs 15 residues. V lost 6 bases, J lost 5 bases, and 19 bases lay in between. The germline V gene has CDR1 GTSNPN and CDR2 SVGIG (reference sequence). The CDR3 region has the DNA TGTGCCTGCAGGGGCTATCCGTTTAGGACCGGGGAGCTGTTTTTT. Protein product: CACRGYPFRTGELFF.

The sample holds a few counts of this clone. The V call is TRBV11-2, the J call TRBJ2-2; D is ambiguous. This CDR3 is built from 14 residues. V was pared by 1 base and J by 5 bases, with 8 bases between. Germline V gives CDR1 SGHAT, CDR2 FQNNGV. This CDR3 is CASSLVTGTGELFF. The CDR3 DNA is TGTGCCAGCAGCTTAGTAACCGGGACCGGGGAGCTGTTTTTT.

This clone was detected only a few times. The chain has TRBV27 and TRBJ2-1; the match to TRBD2 covers 8 bases. Germline CDR1 and CDR2: MNHEY and SMNVEV (reference sequence). The CDR3 consists of 16 residues. J was trimmed by 2 bases and V by 5 bases; bases with no gene match: 8. The CDR3 bases are TGTGCCAGCAGTGCCGGGACTAGGGGGGCCTACAATGAGCAGTTCTTC. Protein: CASSAGTRGAYNEQFF.

This clone was detected a few times. The rearrangement links TRBV5-1 to TRBJ2-7; maybe TRBD2 (6 bases). V was trimmed by 4 bases and J by 2 bases, leaving 16 bases between them. Germline assignment: CDR1 SGHRS and CDR2 YFSETQ. This CDR3 has 15 amino acids. The CDR3 DNA reads as TGCGCCAGCAGCCGTCGAGCTAGCGTTCCCTACGAGCAGTACTTC. Its translation: CASSRRASVPYEQYF.

The chain couples TRBV10-3 to TRBJ2-7, with 10 bases identical to TRBD1. CDR1 is ENHRY, CDR2 SYGVKD, per germline. V lost 11 bases, J lost 2 bases, and 9 bases stayed unmatched. The CDR3 runs to 14 residues. DNA for the CDR3: TGTGCCGCAGGGAGGGACAGGGGCGCCTACGAGCAGTACTTC. It specifies CAAGRDRGAYEQYF.

This chain joins TRBV27 and TRBJ1-1, with a weak D call TRBD1 (5 bases). Trimming removed 3 bases at V and 1 base at J, with 9 bases between. Germline V CDR1 and CDR2: MNHEY, SMNVEV (reference sequence). This CDR3 has 14 amino acids. Here the CDR3 reads CASSLPGPNTEAFF. The CDR3 nucleotides read TGTGCCAGCAGTTTGCCAGGGCCGAACACTGAAGCTTTCTTT.

With respect to this clone: This specimen includes other DNA sequences encoding the same CDR3. The V gene is TRBV7-9, the J gene TRBJ1-2; D is undetermined. Germline CDR1 and CDR2: SEHNR and FQNEAQ (reference sequence). The CDR3 has 12 amino acids. V lost 1 base to trimming and J lost 4 bases, with 4 bases between them. CDR3 sequence: CASSLDGYGYTF. The CDR3 DNA follows: TGTGCCAGCAGCTTAGACGGCTATGGCTACACCTTC.

The V gene is TRBV19, the J gene TRBJ1-5; TRBD1 matches at 9 bases. This CDR3 contains 16 residues. Germline lookup yields CDR1 LNHDA and CDR2 SQIVND (reference sequence). J gave up 0 bases and V 7 bases, and 7 bases lay outside the gene matches. The CDR3 DNA reads TGTGCCAGTAATTACGGGACAGGGCGTAGCAATCAGCCCCAGCATTTT. The encoded protein is CASNYGTGRSNQPQHF.

Worth noting for this clone: Other nucleotide sequences from this sample produce the same CDR3. The genes are TRBV5-1 and TRBJ2-1; no firm D call. Trimming took off 0 bases at V and 4 bases at J, with 5 bases between the two ends. The CDR3 contains 13 residues. Germline loops: CDR1 SGHRS, CDR2 YFSETQ. The CDR3 DNA is TGCGCCAGCAGCTTGGGAGGATACAATGAGCAGTTCTTC. Translated, it gives CASSLGGYNEQFF.

This chain connects TRBV19 to TRBJ2-5; D is perhaps TRBD1 (5 bases). Trimming took 5 bases from V and 5 from J, leaving 18 bases between them. Germline CDR1 is LNHDA and CDR2 is SQIVND (reference sequence). The CDR3 spans 15 residues. CDR3 sequence (DNA): TGTGCCAGTAGTTCGCCGCTTCAGGGTCGGGAGACCCAGTACTTC. This codes for CASSSPLQGRETQYF.

This clone was counted a few times. This sequence joins TRBV7-9 and TRBJ1-2; 9 positions agree with TRBD1. Germline lookup yields CDR1 SEHNR and CDR2 FQNEAQ (reference sequence). The CDR3 covers 13 residues. The trim removed 10 bases at V and 6 bases at J, leaving 9 bases unmatched. The CDR3 DNA follows: TGTGCCATACACAGGGGGCCCAGGGATGGCTACACCTTC. Translation: CAIHRGPRDGYTF.

This clone was picked up a small number of times. V is TRBV5-1 and J is TRBJ1-1; no reliable D call. V dropped 5 bases and J dropped 0 bases, with 14 bases sitting between them. Looked up from germline, CDR1 is SGHRS and CDR2 is YFSETQ. The CDR3 spans 15 residues. The CDR3 nucleotides are TGCGCCAGCAGTAAGTCTTACAGCTTGAACACTGAAGCTTTCTTT. Protein: CASSKSYSLNTEAFF.

This rearrangement joins TRBV29-1 to TRBJ2-2, with a tentative D call TRBD2 (5 bases). The CDR3 runs 14 residues. V was pared by 6 bases and J by 4 bases, with 15 bases between. Germline V gene sequence: CDR1 SQVTM, CDR2 ANQGSEA. In DNA form, the CDR3 reads TGCAGCGTCCGTGGTGGACTCCTCACCGGGGAGCTGTTTTTT. This sequence encodes CSVRGGLLTGELFF.

This clone was seen only a few times. V and J are TRBV18 and TRBJ1-1; D not resolved. Germline V gene lookup returns CDR1 KGHSH and CDR2 LQKENI. CDR3 size: 14 residues. Trimming stripped 6 bases from V and 1 base from J, with 12 bases between. The CDR3 spells CASSSTTANTEAFF. CDR3 nucleotides: TGTGCCAGCTCTTCCACTACTGCGAACACTGAAGCTTTCTTT.